What follows are 16 T cell receptor beta chains derived from one specimen sequenced in a study of patients and donors after allogeneic stem cell transplantation. TCRdb analysed the RT-PCR reads with MiXCR anew, one entry per CDR3 protein. The sample records approximately 170,000 distinct CDR3 sequences, 20% to 25% being singletons. Sequencing was done on a sample of blood, either unsorted or a sorted T cell fraction (not recorded which). These receptors all come from a human donor who was either an allogeneic HSCT recipient or a stem cell or donor lymphocyte infusion donor (not recorded which). It is not recorded whose cells these are; they may come from a transplant donor.

This clonotype showed up just a few times. The CDR3 coding sequence is TGTGCCAGCAGTGCCAAAGCGGGACAGGGGATCTATGGCTACACCTTC. This codes for CASSAKAGQGIYGYTF. The genes are TRBV12-3 or TRBV12-4 and TRBJ1-2, with 10 nucleotides matching TRBD1. The CDR3 is 16 residues long. Trimming cost V 5 bases and J 4 bases; bases outside gene matches: 10.

This clonotype was counted many times. The rearrangement joins TRBV20-1 to TRBJ1-6; D is unclear. V lost 3 bases and J lost 3, with 12 bases in between. The CDR3 is 15 residues long. Germline CDR1 and CDR2: DFQATT and SNEGSKA (reference sequence). As DNA, the CDR3 is TGCAGTGCTAGTGAATCCTGGTTCTATAATTCACCCCTCCACTTT. Translated: CSASESWFYNSPLHF.

This chain uses TRBV4-1 with TRBJ1-1; unclear D gene. Germline V lookup: CDR1 MGHRA, CDR2 YSYEKL. The V end was cut by 0 bases, the J end by 6 bases, with 11 bases between. The CDR3 loop spans 14 amino acids. The CDR3, as DNA: TGCGCCAGCAGCCAAGAAGATATCGTTCCTGAAGCTTTCTTT. It codes for CASSQEDIVPEAFF.

A few counts support this clonotype. The chain combines TRBV7-2 with TRBJ1-2; D remains ambiguous. The germline V and J ends were trimmed by 5 bases and 1 base, with 11 bases remaining between them. Germline lookup yields CDR1 SGHTA and CDR2 FQGNSA. This CDR3 contains 14 residues. For the CDR3, the DNA is TGTGCCAGCAGCCTACTCGAAGTTAACTATGGCTACACCTTC. It is translated as CASSLLEVNYGYTF.

This clonotype has only a few counts. The chain uses TRBV5-5 and TRBJ2-3; D is ambiguous. Germline V lookup: CDR1 SGHKS, CDR2 YYEKEE (reference sequence). This CDR3 is 14 amino acids long. The V and J ends lost 6 bases and 1 base respectively, with 12 bases between them. This CDR3 reads CASNPVQGTDTQYF. CDR3 in DNA: TGTGCCAGCAATCCGGTCCAGGGCACAGATACGCAGTATTTT.

Ten or more counts support this clonotype. The genes are TRBV10-3 and TRBJ1-6; 8 bases are shared with TRBD1. The germline CDR1 and CDR2 sequences are ENHRY and SYGVKD. V gave up 5 bases and J gave up 9 bases; unmatched junction bases: 9. The CDR3 has 15 amino acids. The CDR3, as DNA: TGTGCCATCAGTCCCCTCGACAGGGGACTTTCACCCCTCCACTTT. It specifies CAISPLDRGLSPLHF.

This clonotype was recorded only once. This rearrangement joins TRBV20-1 to TRBJ2-1, with 7 bases that match TRBD2. After removal of 6 bases from V and 5 bases from J, the junction contained 16 bases not matched to a gene. Germline V gene sequence: CDR1 DFQATT, CDR2 SNEGSKA (reference sequence). CDR3 length: 16 residues. As DNA, the CDR3 is TGCAGTGCGACGAGCCGGGCTAGCGGACTTAACAATGAGCAGTTCTTC. Translating gives CSATSRASGLNNEQFF.

V and J are TRBV3-1 and TRBJ2-7, with D perhaps TRBD2 (5 bases). The ends were cut back, 3 bases at V and 0 bases at J, with 15 bases in the middle. The V gene's germline CDR1 is LGHDT and CDR2 YNNKEL (reference sequence). The CDR3 spans 16 residues. In nucleotides, the CDR3 is TGTGCCAGCAGCCAGGAGACGGGGAAGAGCTCCTACGAGCAGTACTTC. Translation: CASSQETGKSSYEQYF.

V usage is TRBV9 and J usage is TRBJ2-3; 8 positions agree with TRBD2. Unmatched junction bases numbered 2, after V lost 0 bases and J lost 5 bases. The CDR3 sequence is 14 residues long. Germline CDR1 is SGDLS and CDR2 is YYNGEE. This CDR3 is CASSVGAGGDTQYF. CDR3 DNA sequence: TGTGCCAGCAGCGTAGGTGCGGGGGGAGATACGCAGTATTTT.

This clonotype was found a few times. The chain uses TRBV20-1 and TRBJ2-7; the D is unclear. V lost 0 bases, J lost 2 bases, and 8 bases lay in between. The CDR3 spans 13 residues. From germline, CDR1 is DFQATT and CDR2 SNEGSKA (reference sequence). The CDR3 region is CSARDRWAYEQYF. CDR3 nucleotides: TGCAGTGCTAGAGATCGATGGGCCTACGAGCAGTACTTC.

This clonotype has a handful of counts. Here the CDR3 DNA reads TGTGCCAGCAGTTTATCCCGGCAGTTTAATGAAAAACTGTTTTTT. It encodes CASSLSRQFNEKLFF. V is TRBV27 and J is TRBJ1-4; D is ambiguous. The CDR3 length is 15 residues. Germline assignment: CDR1 MNHEY and CDR2 SMNVEV (reference sequence). Trimming removed 0 bases at V and 4 bases at J, with 9 bases between.

The V and J genes are TRBV18 and TRBJ2-5; D gene ambiguous. The CDR3 is 14 amino acids. The V and J ends lost 3 bases and 0 bases respectively, with 8 bases between them. Germline CDR1 and CDR2: KGHSH and LQKENI. The CDR3 loop is CASSPNSYQETQYF. In DNA, the CDR3 is TGTGCCAGCTCACCTAATTCGTACCAAGAGACCCAGTACTTC.

This clonotype showed up just a few times. The chain employs TRBV12-3 or TRBV12-4 and TRBJ2-3, with D possibly matching TRBD2 (6 bases). The CDR3 length is 16 residues. V was clipped by 3 bases and J by 2 bases, with 15 bases between them. The CDR3 here is CASSFEVVAVTDTQYF. The CDR3 coding sequence is TGTGCCAGCAGTTTTGAGGTGGTAGCGGTCACAGATACGCAGTATTTT.

The sample holds a few counts of this clonotype. CDR3 amino acids: CASSPGGFSPSPLHF. In DNA form, the CDR3 reads TGCGCCAGCAGCCCCGGGGGGTTCTCCCCTTCACCCCTCCACTTT. The V gene is TRBV5-1, the J gene TRBJ1-6; TRBD1 might be the D (5 bases). The CDR3 contains 15 residues. CDR1 and CDR2 from the germline V gene are SGHRS and YFSETQ. The ends were cut back, 4 bases at V and 9 bases at J, with 17 bases in the middle.

The chain carries TRBV4-1 and TRBJ2-5; D is ambiguous. The CDR3 extends over 17 amino acids. CDR1 is MGHRA, CDR2 YSYEKL, per germline. Trimming removed 1 base at V and 0 bases at J, with 15 bases between. For the CDR3, the DNA is TGCGCCAGCAGCCAAGTGGAGAACAGAGAGGACCAAGAGACCCAGTACTTC. Translated: CASSQVENREDQETQYF.

V is TRBV11-3 and J is TRBJ1-1, with D possibly TRBD1 on 6 matching bases. CDR1 and CDR2 (germline): SGHNT, YENEEA. The CDR3 consists of 14 residues. The V end lost 6 bases, the J end lost 5 bases, and 16 bases lay between the germline ends. The CDR3, as DNA: TGTGCCAGCAGTCAAACAGGGAGTGGGACTGAAGCTTTCTTT. Translating gives CASSQTGSGTEAFF. Full variable domain (rest looked up from reference TRBV11-3 and TRBJ1-1): EAGVVQSPRYKIIEKKQPVAFWCNPISGHNTLYWYLQNLGQGPELLIRYENEEAVDDSQLPKDRFSAERLKGVDSTLKIQPAELGDSAVYLCASSQTGSGTEAFFGQGTRLTVV.